The TCR beta chain under discussion was sequenced for a study of blood T cell repertoires in COVID-19. Study context: The origin of the acute and convalescent COVID-19 samples was the United States, Italy and Spain. PBMCs, B-cell-depleted T cells, or T cells were the source of the cDNA or gDNA that made up the material.

V was shortened by 2 bases and J by 5 bases, with 30 bases between the two germline ends. Germline-derived CDR1 and CDR2 are MNHEY and SMNVEV (reference sequence). The CDR3 sequence is 20 residues long. Per the authors' pipeline: Amplified reference gene primers provided the basis for estimating nucleated cell counts. TCRdb keeps only in-frame clones here, not all; method: immunoSEQ multiplex PCR. V, J and clone size reflect that table, while D and trimming were determined from the DNA. The repertoire holds about 120,000 clones, with around 79% as singletons. The chain carries TRBV27 and TRBJ1-2, with a weak D call TRBD1 (5 bases). The receptor comes from a woman older than 75 with active or convalescent COVID-19. The specimen sequenced was peripheral blood. The CDR3: CASSLRTPLARLSRGYGYTF. The CDR3 DNA sequence: TGTGCCAGCAGTTTAAGGACCCCTCTTGCGAGGCTCTCGCGGGGGTATGGCTACACCTTC.